The 29 T cell receptor beta chains below come from one sample, sequenced in a study of blood T cell repertoires in COVID-19. The assay was immunoSEQ multiplex PCR, and TCRdb's table has in-frame clones only and misses some. The data show roughly 110,000 clones, with over 65% seen just once and 5% to 7.5% held by the top ten. The sample comprised peripheral blood. These receptors came from an elderly man with COVID-19, enrolled during active disease.

In its sample, this clone was seen a few times. V usage is TRBV6-5 and J usage is TRBJ1-5; TRBD1 aligns across 7 bases. CDR1 MNHEY and CDR2 SVGAGI come from the germline V gene. The ends lost 6 bases at V and 2 bases at J; junction bases unmatched: 7. The CDR3 covers 15 residues. The CDR3 region has the DNA TGTGCCAGCAGAGGGACAGATAGGGGCAATCAGCCCCAGCATTTT. It specifies CASRGTDRGNQPQHF.

The J gene is TRBJ1-1, the V gene TRBV9; D might be TRBD1 (6 bases). The CDR3 extends over 15 amino acids. CDR1 is SGDLS and CDR2 is YYNGEE in the germline V gene. The V and J ends lost 3 bases and 0 bases respectively, with 12 bases between them. The DNA for the CDR3 is TGTGCCAGCAGCGAATCTCAGGGGATGAACACTGAAGCTTTCTTT. Its translation is CASSESQGMNTEAFF.

The chain joins TRBV4-3 to TRBJ2-1; D is ambiguous. This CDR3 has 17 amino acids. The V end was cut by 4 bases, the J end by 0 bases, with 16 bases between. The germline V gene encodes CDR1 LGHNA and CDR2 YSLEER. The CDR3 spells CASSPAFLESSYNEQFF. DNA for the CDR3: TGCGCCAGCAGCCCCGCCTTCCTGGAGAGCTCCTACAATGAGCAGTTCTTC.

This chain uses TRBV2 with TRBJ1-1; D is unclear. The V gene lost 3 bases and the J gene lost 6 bases, with 20 bases spanning the gap. This CDR3 spans 16 amino acids. The germline V gene has CDR1 SNHLY and CDR2 FYNNEI. CDR3 protein: CASSDGGVWGVPEAFF. As DNA, the CDR3 is TGTGCCAGCAGTGATGGTGGGGTATGGGGAGTTCCTGAAGCTTTCTTT.

The chain uses TRBV29-1 and TRBJ2-6; TRBD2 might be the D (6 bases). The germline CDR1 and CDR2 sequences are SQVTM and ANQGSEA. This CDR3 is 15 amino acids long. The V and J ends lost 6 bases and 0 bases respectively, with 12 bases between them. The CDR3 is CSVAGLYSGANVLTF. CDR3 bases: TGCAGCGTGGCGGGACTGTACTCTGGGGCCAACGTCCTGACTTTC.

The chain joins TRBV18 to TRBJ1-1; D remains unclear. Germline V gene data show CDR1 as KGHSH and CDR2 as LQKENI. The CDR3 loop spans 11 amino acids. V lost 6 bases to trimming and J lost 3 bases, with 5 bases between them. The CDR3: CASSQDTEAFF. CDR3 in DNA: TGTGCCAGCTCCCAGGACACTGAAGCTTTCTTT.

The rearrangement links TRBV6-1 to TRBJ1-4, with 9 bases aligning to TRBD1. CDR3 length: 15 amino acids. The V gene end was trimmed by 2 bases and the J gene end by 8 bases; junction bases not matched to a gene: 6. The germline gives CDR1 MNHNS, CDR2 SASEGT. The CDR3 DNA reads TGTGCCAGCAGTGAACTAGACAGGGGGGACGAAAAACTGTTTTTT. Its protein is CASSELDRGDEKLFF.

The chain combines TRBV7-2 with TRBJ2-5; D may be TRBD1 (5 bases). CDR3 length equals 14 residues. CDR1 is SGHTA, CDR2 FQGNSA, per germline. The germline V and J ends were trimmed by 3 bases and 6 bases, with 14 bases remaining between them. The CDR3 sequence is CASSLLPGQQTQYF. In DNA, the CDR3 is TGTGCCAGCAGCTTGCTGCCAGGGCAACAGACCCAGTACTTC.

V and J are TRBV27 and TRBJ1-6; D may be TRBD1 (5 bases). Deletions cut 1 base from V and 10 bases from J, with 14 bases between. The germline V gene has CDR1 MNHEY and CDR2 SMNVEV (reference sequence). The length of the CDR3 is 15 residues. This chain's CDR3 is CASSLLVQGGSPLHF. As DNA, the CDR3 is TGTGCCAGCAGTTTATTGGTGCAGGGAGGGTCACCCCTCCACTTT.

The chain combines TRBV29-1 with TRBJ1-1, with D uncertain. This CDR3 region has 12 residues. The V gene lost 2 bases and the J gene lost 2 bases, with 6 bases spanning the gap. CDR1 is SQVTM, CDR2 ANQGSEA, per germline. The CDR3 sequence is CSVEPFNTEAFF. Here the CDR3 DNA reads TGCAGCGTTGAACCCTTCAACACTGAAGCTTTCTTT.

The chain uses TRBV15 and TRBJ2-2; D is unresolved. The V and J ends lost 5 bases and 2 bases respectively, with 9 bases between them. Germline V gene data show CDR1 as LNHNV and CDR2 as YYDKDF (reference sequence). This CDR3 has 14 amino acids. CDR3 in DNA: TGTGCCACCAGCCCTGCGGTCAACACCGGGGAGCTGTTTTTT. Residues: CATSPAVNTGELFF.

This clone was seen more than once but under ten times. This rearrangement joins TRBV4-2 to TRBJ1-2, with TRBD1 identical over 10 bases. CDR3 length: 16 residues. V gave up 6 bases and J gave up 0 bases; unmatched junction bases: 7. CDR1 is LGHNA and CDR2 is YNFKEQ in the germline V gene. The CDR3 reads CASRDGTGETNYGYTF. Here the CDR3 DNA reads TGTGCCAGCAGGGATGGGACAGGGGAGACTAACTATGGCTACACCTTC.

The J gene is TRBJ2-2, the V gene TRBV5-1; TRBD2 is a possible D gene (6 bases). Trimming cost V 0 bases and J 5 bases, with 14 bases left between them. CDR1 and CDR2 (germline): SGHRS, YFSETQ. This CDR3 is built from 16 residues. In DNA form, the CDR3 reads TGCGCCAGCAGCTTGGTCGGGGGAGCAAGGACCGGGGAGCTGTTTTTT. It translates to CASSLVGGARTGELFF.

The sample holds one count of this clone. The chain combines TRBV5-1 with TRBJ2-5; the D is unclear. With 1 base removed from V and 1 base from J, the gap between germline ends came to 5 bases. The CDR3 has 13 residues. The germline CDR1 and CDR2 sequences are SGHRS and YFSETQ. The CDR3 region has the DNA TGCGCCAGCAGCTTGAACGGCCAAGAGACCCAGTACTTC. This sequence encodes CASSLNGQETQYF. The whole variable domain, filled in from reference TRBV5-1 and TRBJ2-5, reads KAGVTQTPRYLIKTRGQQVTLSCSPISGHRSVSWYQQTPGQGLQFLFEYFSETQRNKGNFPGRFSGRQFSNSRSEMNVSTLELGDSALYLCASSLNGQETQYFGPGTRLLVL.

The chain combines TRBV5-4 with TRBJ2-7; a weak D match, TRBD1 (5 bases). Germline V gene lookup returns CDR1 SGHNT and CDR2 YYREEE (reference sequence). Trimming pared 1 base from V and 0 bases from J, leaving 11 bases between. The CDR3 length is 15 residues. DNA of the CDR3: TGTGCCAGCAGCTTGACCAGGGTAAACTCCTACGAGCAGTACTTC. It codes for CASSLTRVNSYEQYF.

This rearrangement joins TRBV11-2 to TRBJ2-3; no clear D. CDR1 and CDR2 from the germline V gene are SGHAT and FQNNGV. The CDR3 runs to 14 residues. Trimming removed 1 base at V and 3 bases at J, with 8 bases between. CDR3 sequence (DNA): TGTGCCAGCAGCTTAGGGCAGATAACAGATACGCAGTATTTT. Its translation is CASSLGQITDTQYF. The full variable domain, completed using reference TRBV11-2 and TRBJ2-3, is EAGVAQSPRYKIIEKRQSVAFWCNPISGHATLYWYQQILGQGPKLLIQFQNNGVVDDSQLPKDRFSAERLKGVDSTLKIQPAKLEDSAVYLCASSLGQITDTQYFGPGTRLTVL.

The V call is TRBV2, the J call TRBJ2-7, with 9 bases identical to TRBD1. CDR3 length: 13 amino acids. Germline CDR1 and CDR2: SNHLY and FYNNEI. V was clipped by 11 bases and J by 10 bases; unmatched bases: 15. This CDR3 is CAGHRDRASPQYF. CDR3 coding DNA: TGTGCCGGTCACCGGGACAGGGCATCCCCTCAGTACTTC.

The gene calls are TRBV5-4 and TRBJ2-5; weak D call: TRBD1 (6 bases). The CDR3 consists of 14 residues. Germline loops: CDR1 SGHNT, CDR2 YYREEE (reference sequence). V lost 4 bases and J 2 bases, leaving 12 bases between the germline ends. CDR3 region: CASSTGQRQETQYF. The CDR3 DNA sequence: TGTGCCAGCAGCACTGGACAGCGACAAGAGACCCAGTACTTC.

This chain uses TRBV5-1 with TRBJ2-7, with 9 nucleotides matching TRBD1. Germline CDR1 reads SGHRS; CDR2 reads YFSETQ. The CDR3 totals 16 residues. The J segment lost 5 bases and the V segment lost 1 base, leaving 10 bases of the junction unmatched. CDR3 sequence: CASSLQGQGSGNEQYF. In nucleotides, the CDR3 is TGCGCCAGCAGCTTGCAGGGACAGGGAAGTGGGAACGAGCAGTACTTC.

The gene calls are TRBV7-8 and TRBJ1-5; possible D gene TRBD1, 5 bases. The CDR3 extends over 17 amino acids. Germline assignment: CDR1 SGHVS and CDR2 FQNEAQ. Trimming pared 6 bases from V and 3 bases from J, leaving 21 bases between. In nucleotides, the CDR3 is TGTGCCAGCAGTTCGCTGCCACTGCAGGGAAACAATCAGCCCCAGCATTTT. Translation: CASSSLPLQGNNQPQHF.

The rearrangement joins TRBV5-4 to TRBJ1-5, with 7 bases that match TRBD1. V lost 4 bases, J lost 7 bases, and 8 bases stayed unmatched. The germline CDR1 and CDR2 sequences are SGHNT and YYREEE (reference sequence). The CDR3 sequence is 14 residues long. CDR3 bases: TGTGCCAGCAGCCTACAGGGGTCGAGGCAGCCCCAGCATTTT. Translation: CASSLQGSRQPQHF.

The CDR3 DNA reads as TGTGCCAGCAGCTGGACTAGTTCGGAGACCCAGTACTTC. This encodes CASSWTSSETQYF. The chain is built from TRBV7-9 and TRBJ2-5; the match to TRBD2 covers 7 bases. Per germline, CDR1 SEHNR and CDR2 FQNEAQ (reference sequence). Losses at the gene ends were 4 bases for V and 5 bases for J; bases not matched to a gene: 4. The CDR3 spans 13 residues.

The chain employs TRBV18 and TRBJ2-5, with D hard to call. The germline V and J ends were trimmed by 3 bases and 5 bases, with 13 bases remaining between them. Germline CDR1 KGHSH, CDR2 LQKENI. The CDR3 contains 14 residues. The CDR3 DNA is TGTGCCAGCTCACCTCCAGGTCTCAGGGAGACCCAGTACTTC. Its translation: CASSPPGLRETQYF.

This sequence joins TRBV4-2 and TRBJ2-6; 7 bases align to TRBD1. Germline V gives CDR1 LGHNA, CDR2 YNFKEQ. The ends lost 4 bases at V and 0 bases at J; junction bases unmatched: 12. The CDR3 extends over 19 amino acids. The CDR3 region has the DNA TGTGCCAGCAGCCTCCTTGGACAGGTACACCTCTCTGGGGCCAACGTCCTGACTTTC. Encoded protein: CASSLLGQVHLSGANVLTF.

On this clone itself: Distinct nucleotide sequences in the sample also encode this CDR3. This sequence joins TRBV5-1 and TRBJ2-1, with 8 bases identical to TRBD2. Per germline, CDR1 SGHRS and CDR2 YFSETQ. The CDR3 is 13 amino acids. With V trimmed by 1 base and J by 15 bases, 9 bases remained unmatched. CDR3 nucleotides: TGCGCCAGCAGCTTGAGCGCCGGGAGGGGGGGGTTCTTC. As protein: CASSLSAGRGGFF.

V gene TRBV4-2 combines with J gene TRBJ1-5; tentative D call: TRBD1 (6 bases). Trimming cost V 2 bases and J 4 bases, with 15 bases left between them. Germline CDR1 is LGHNA and CDR2 is YNFKEQ. This CDR3 is built from 16 residues. The CDR3 here is CASSQPGTNSNQPQHF. The CDR3 nucleotides are TGTGCCAGCAGCCAACCAGGGACAAATAGTAATCAGCCCCAGCATTTT.

The gene calls are TRBV7-3 and TRBJ1-6; D perhaps matches TRBD1 (6 bases). V lost 4 bases and J lost 6, with 13 bases in between. Per the germline V gene, CDR1 is SGHTA and CDR2 is FQGTGA. This CDR3 has 15 residues. The CDR3 loop reads CASSSQGTGNSPLHF. As DNA, the CDR3 is TGTGCCAGCAGCTCTCAGGGGACGGGTAATTCACCCCTCCACTTT.

This clone was recorded at least ten times. The chain joins TRBV18 to TRBJ2-7, with D tentatively TRBD2 (5 bases). This CDR3 is built from 13 residues. Looked up from germline, CDR1 is KGHSH and CDR2 is LQKENI. V was trimmed by 3 bases and J by 5 bases, leaving 11 bases between them. The CDR3 DNA reads TGTGCCAGCTCACCGGCAGCGGCCCACGAGCAGTACTTC. This codes for CASSPAAAHEQYF. Drawing the rest from reference TRBV18 and TRBJ2-7, the complete variable domain is NAGVMQNPRHLVRRRGQEARLRCSPMKGHSHVYWYRQLPEEGLKFMVYLQKENIIDESGMPKERFSAEFPKEGPSILRIQQVVRGDSAAYFCASSPAAAHEQYFGPGTRLTVT.

The V and J genes are TRBV9 and TRBJ2-5; no firm D call. The V end was cut by 0 bases, the J end by 5 bases, with 14 bases between. The CDR3 is 15 residues long. In germline, CDR1 is SGDLS, CDR2 YYNGEE. The CDR3 nucleotides are TGTGCCAGCAGCGTAGGTGGCAGAGGATTGGAGACCCAGTACTTC. Residues: CASSVGGRGLETQYF.